Listed here is a single T cell receptor beta chain. These data come from a study of blood T cell repertoires in COVID-19. Across the whole study: COVID-19 samples, acute and convalescent, were from the United States, Italy and Spain. Nucleic acid was either cDNA or gDNA, and it came from T cells, B-cell-depleted T cells, or PBMCs.

In the original processing: Amplification of reference gene primers provided the estimated nucleated cell counts. The data were produced by immunoSEQ multiplex PCR, yet TCRdb's version contains in-frame clones alone and is incomplete. V, J and clone size reflect that table, while D and trimming were determined from the DNA. This table holds 25,000 to 35,000 clones, roughly 82% found once. Trimming cost V 4 bases and J 4 bases, with 19 bases left between them. Germline V lookup: CDR1 LGHDT, CDR2 YNNKEL (reference sequence). The CDR3 is 16 amino acids. The sequence was collected from a man at least 80 years old with active or convalescent COVID-19. The chain is built from TRBV3-1 (or the pseudogene TRBV3-2) and TRBJ2-5, with TRBD1 as a possible D gene (6 bases). Sequenced: peripheral blood. CDR3 nucleotides: TGTGCCAGCAGCCCGAACAGTGCACAGGGTGGAGAGACCCAGTACTTC. Translating gives CASSPNSAQGGETQYF.